Sequencing of this T cell receptor beta chain was carried out in a study of cytomegalovirus exposure and HLA in healthy donors. With 4 bases removed from V and 8 bases from J, the gap between germline ends came to 8 bases. From germline, CDR1 is PRHDT and CDR2 FYEKMQ (reference sequence). The CDR3 sequence is 11 residues long. The PCR employed 60 Vbeta primers together with 13 Jbeta primers. TCRdb keeps only in-frame clones here, not all; method: immunoSEQ multiplex PCR. The sample holds some 90,000 clones, about 75% seen once. Healthy donors of bone marrow made up the group. Notes on the study in general: Cytomegalovirus association was assigned to more than 150 TCR beta chains. Follow-up analysis seemed to connect common viral pathogens with several of the most significant clusters identified. Presence/absence analyses assumed roughly uniform sequencing depth across donors, which may not hold.

This clone has a single count. Its antigen is not known. Sequences were obtained from PBMCs. The sequence derives from a female donor in good health and CMV-seronegative. The genes are TRBV13 and TRBJ1-1; D remains unclear. CDR3 sequence (DNA): TGTGCCAGCAGCTCGACAAGAGAAGCTTTCTTT. This sequence encodes CASSSTREAFF.